This TCR beta chain was observed in a study of blood T cell repertoires in COVID-19 (TCRdb year 2020). For the wider study: Samples covering the acute and convalescent phases of COVID-19 were provided by collaborators in the United States, Italy and Spain. Where HLA class I and class II types were available, the types were taken from metadata supplied by the sample provider, not from assay-based typing. Nearly every sample came with metadata listing a de-identified subject ID, COVID-19 status, age in years and sex. The repertoires were released in a freely available public database intended as a resource for research on the immune response to SARS-CoV-2. The prospective study material was composed of cDNA or gDNA derived from T cells, B-cell-depleted T cells, or PBMCs. The samples were drawn from the first 160 participants of the ongoing ImmuneRACE study and from about 1,200 subjects provided by 6 global collaborators. Deeply sampled blood TCRbeta repertoires from subjects exposed to, actively infected with, or recovered from COVID-19 were included in the dataset.

The immunoSEQ Assay, a bias-controlled multiplex PCR, was used to amplify TCRbeta CDR3 regions from genomic DNA. For the original study's pipeline: The number of nucleated cells in each sample was estimated from the amplification of reference gene primers within the assay. To quantify the absolute abundance of each unique TCRbeta CDR3 rearrangement, sequence reads were collapsed and filtered. For each sample, productive Simpson clonality was calculated as the square root of Simpson's diversity index over productive rearrangements. Drawn from immuneACCESS, this table holds only the in-frame rearrangements with V and J called that TCRdb kept. Clones are partly lost; checked studies trace under half to an unresolved V gene and leave the rest unexplained. V and J calls plus clone size are reproduced from that table; the DNA served to infer D and trimming. This sample has roughly 150,000 clones in its table, and roughly 85% of those were observed once. About 4.7% of the sample belongs to the ten largest clones.

Collaborating institutions collected whole blood in K2EDTA tubes following their own protocols. For TCRbeta analysis, collaborators shipped samples in one of three forms: frozen whole blood, isolated PBMCs, or DNA extracted from either of those sample types. Overall study outcomes, separate from this receptor: How much clinical and demographic metadata was included differed by source and by participant, and the metadata was provided uncurated.

Points on this clone: No antigen is known for it. Base-call qualities are not available, and no considerably larger clone is one nucleotide away.

As encoded in the germline V gene, CDR1 is SNHLY while CDR2 is FYNNEI. V and J lose 6 bases and 6 bases, and a span of 12 bases separates them. From the cysteine up to the phenylalanine, the CDR3 has a length of 13 residues. This entry keeps only the CDR3 DNA: 39 bases, framed from base 1. This sequence was found in a human donor in a cohort sampled during active COVID-19. The sample comprised peripheral blood. The chain was built from TRBV2 and TRBJ2-1; possibly the D gene is TRBD2, per 6 matching bases. The CDR3 corresponds to CASSQGGGNEQFF. The DNA sequence is TGTGCCAGCAGCCAGGGAGGTGGCAATGAGCAGTTCTTC.